Below, one T cell receptor beta chain is given with its context. This clone was observed a single time. Its target antigen remains unknown. The record has no base qualities; no much larger clone is one base away. Whole blood was collected in K2EDTA tubes by collaborating institutions according to the institutions' own protocols. For TCRbeta analysis, collaborators shipped samples as frozen whole blood, isolated PBMCs, or DNA extracted from either of those sample types. The immunoSEQ Assay, a bias-controlled multiplex PCR, was used to amplify TCRbeta CDR3 regions from genomic DNA. On the study's bioinformatics: Within the assay, amplification of reference gene primers was used to estimate how many nucleated cells each sample contained. Sequence reads were collapsed and filtered to measure the absolute abundance of every unique TCRbeta CDR3 rearrangement. For each sample, productive Simpson clonality was calculated as the square root of Simpson's diversity index across productive rearrangements. TCRdb obtained this table from immuneACCESS and retained in-frame rearrangements with V and J assigned. These tables miss some clones; where compared with another copy, unresolved V genes account for less than half of the shortfall, and the remainder is unexplained. V and J calls and clone size follow that table, whereas D and trimming were derived from the DNA. This sample lists 80,000 to 95,000 clones; 60% to 85% were detected once. The top ten constitute roughly 9.8% of the sample.

This entry belongs to a study of blood T cell repertoires in COVID-19 (dated by TCRdb to 2019 to 2021). Describing the broader study: Samples covering the acute and convalescent phases of COVID-19 were provided by collaborators in the United States, Italy and Spain. Where available, HLA class I and class II types were obtained from metadata supplied by the sample provider rather than from assay-based typing. A de-identified subject ID, COVID-19 status, age in years and sex were almost always included in the sample metadata. The material from the prospective study consisted of cDNA or gDNA derived from T cells, B-cell-depleted T cells, or PBMCs. The repertoires were released in a freely available public database intended as a resource for research on the immune response to SARS-CoV-2. Deeply sampled blood TCRbeta repertoires from subjects exposed to, actively infected with, or recovered from COVID-19 were included in the dataset. Samples were obtained from the ongoing ImmuneRACE study (first 160 participants) and from about 1,300 subjects provided by 6 global collaborators. Broad study findings and their caveats: Clinical and demographic metadata were provided uncurated, with the amount varying by source and participant.

This TCR came from an elderly woman with acute or convalescent COVID-19. Sample: peripheral blood.

The CDR3 corresponds to CASSQGPTSGGDTQYF. The sequenced DNA is TGTGCCAGCAGCCAAGGCCCCACTAGCGGGGGGGATACGCAGTATTTT. The rearranged segments are TRBV4-2 and TRBJ2-3; TRBD2 matches 12 bases in the middle. V is pruned by 1 base and J by 6 bases, leaving 5 bases of the junction without a gene match. Including cysteine and phenylalanine, the CDR3 has 16 amino acids. Only CDR3 DNA is held: 48 bases, read in frame from base 1. Reading the germline V gene gives CDR1 LGHNA and CDR2 YNFKEQ.